This TCR beta chain comes out of a study of blood T cell repertoires in COVID-19. In the study overall: From the United States, Italy and Spain came samples of acute and convalescent COVID-19. T cells, B-cell-depleted T cells, or PBMCs supplied cDNA or gDNA.

Original data processing: Estimated nucleated cell counts came from reference gene primer amplification. Only in-frame clones appear in the TCRdb table, and some are missing; sequencing was by immunoSEQ multiplex PCR. D and trimming come from the DNA, and the V and J calls and clone size come from that table. The sample yields hundreds of thousands of clones, approximately 91% seen once. Germline lookup yields CDR1 MNHEY and CDR2 SMNVEV (reference sequence). Trimming cost V 5 bases and J 3 bases; bases outside gene matches: 8. The CDR3 has 17 amino acids. This chain connects TRBV27 to TRBJ2-6; 9 positions match TRBD1. The sequence was obtained from a man younger than 35 with active or convalescent COVID-19. Sequencing was carried out using peripheral blood. For the CDR3, the DNA is TGTGCCAGCAGTCCGACAGGGGGAAGGGTTGGGGCCAACGTCCTGACTTTC. It is translated as CASSPTGGRVGANVLTF.